This TCR beta chain was recorded in a study of blood T cell repertoires in COVID-19. For recovered donors of Cohort 3, there were two negative PCRs, clearance, or symptom resolution. The CDR3 is made up of 18 amino acids. Per germline, CDR1 KGHSH and CDR2 LQKENI. Losses at the gene ends were 3 bases for V and 0 bases for J; bases not matched to a gene: 8. In the original processing: Amplifying reference gene primers gave estimates of nucleated cell counts. The table came from immunoSEQ multiplex PCR; TCRdb's copy has only in-frame clones and leaves some out. V and J calls and clone size are as listed in that table; D and trimming were resolved from the DNA. The sample records hundreds of thousands of clones, approximately 92% being singletons.

The sample taken for sequencing was PBMCs or T cells enriched from blood (not recorded which). The clonotype was recovered from a young man who had recovered from COVID-19. This chain connects TRBV18 to TRBJ2-2; TRBD1 agrees at 9 bases. This CDR3 is CASSPTGQGGPNTGELFF. The CDR3 nucleotides read TGTGCCAGCTCACCTACGGGACAGGGTGGCCCGAACACCGGGGAGCTGTTTTTT.